This section outlines one TCR beta chain sequence together with its context. These data originate in a study of blood T cell repertoires in COVID-19. Study information: The United States, Italy and Spain provided the acute and convalescent COVID-19 samples.

Trimming took 3 bases from V and 4 from J, leaving 13 bases between them. CDR3 size: 15 residues. Per the germline V gene, CDR1 is PRHDT and CDR2 is FYEKMQ (reference sequence). As handled by the study authors: Nucleated cell counts were estimated from reference gene primer amplification. Clones were sequenced by immunoSEQ multiplex PCR, and TCRdb holds only the in-frame ones, with some missing. The V and J calls and clone size come from that table; D and trimming were worked out from the DNA. Of around 46,000 clones listed, over 80% are singletons. This receptor was taken from a human donor in a cohort sampled during active COVID-19. The specimen was peripheral blood. The gene calls are TRBV13 and TRBJ1-3; D gene ambiguous. CDR3 sequence (DNA): TGTGCCAGCAGCTTCTACTCTGAGTCCGGAAACACCATATATTTT. Residues: CASSFYSESGNTIYF.